The 8 T cell receptor beta chains below come from one sample, sequenced in a study of CD8 T cells in ankylosing spondylitis. General observations from the study: Ankylosing spondylitis blood appeared to carry a characteristic TCR beta motif of roughly eight highly homologous variants.

The antigens of these receptors remain unknown. TCRdb redid the calling of the 5' RACE reads with MiXCR, one entry per CDR3 protein. This table has a few hundred thousand distinct CDR3 sequences, more than 5.5% appearing once. The sequenced sample consisted of blood, either unsorted or a sorted T cell fraction (not recorded which). These receptors came from a male donor with ankylosing spondylitis.

This clonotype was seen repeatedly, ten times or more. The gene calls are TRBV27 and TRBJ1-1, with TRBD1 matching over 8 bases. J was trimmed by 4 bases and V by 6 bases; bases with no gene match: 1. CDR1 is MNHEY and CDR2 is SMNVEV in the germline V gene (reference sequence). The length of the CDR3 is 12 residues. The CDR3 loop reads CASRTGVTEAFF. The CDR3, as DNA: TGTGCCAGCAGGACAGGGGTCACTGAAGCTTTCTTT.

This clonotype was seen many times. The chain couples TRBV27 to TRBJ1-1; weak D call: TRBD1 (6 bases). The length of the CDR3 is 12 residues. The V end was cut by 6 bases, the J end by 5 bases, with 10 bases between. The germline gives CDR1 MNHEY, CDR2 SMNVEV (reference sequence). The CDR3 loop is CASRERGTEAFF. The CDR3 DNA reads as TGTGCCAGCAGAGAAAGGGGGACTGAAGCTTTCTTT.

A few counts support this clonotype. The chain joins TRBV20-1 to TRBJ2-7, with 8 bases matching TRBD2. Germline V gives CDR1 DFQATT, CDR2 SNEGSKA (reference sequence). V lost 3 bases to trimming and J lost 3 bases; unmatched junction nucleotides: 10. This CDR3 is 15 amino acids long. DNA for the CDR3: TGCAGTGCTAGGGTAGGGCTAGCGGGCCGCTACGAGCAGTACTTC. This translates into CSARVGLAGRYEQYF.

This clonotype was seen many times. The gene calls are TRBV6-1 and TRBJ1-1, with D tentatively TRBD1 (5 bases). Germline values: CDR1 MNHNS, CDR2 SASEGT. The CDR3 is 15 residues long. The ends were cut back, 7 bases at V and 5 bases at J, with 20 bases in the middle. The chain's CDR3 is CASTLWPERGTEAFF. Here the CDR3 DNA reads TGTGCCAGCACACTGTGGCCAGAGCGGGGGACTGAAGCTTTCTTT.

V and J are TRBV5-1 and TRBJ2-3; D is perhaps TRBD1 or TRBD2 (6 bases each). V was trimmed by 2 bases and J by 5 bases, leaving 33 bases between them. CDR1 and CDR2 (germline): SGHRS, YFSETQ. This CDR3 has 21 amino acids. The DNA for the CDR3 is TGCGCCAGCAGCTTAAAGCGACAGGCGGCCGGGTGGGTAGCGGCCTTAGATACGCAGTATTTT. Encoded protein: CASSLKRQAAGWVAALDTQYF.

In this sample, this clonotype turned up many times. The V call is TRBV12-3 or TRBV12-4, the J call TRBJ1-1, with a tentative D call TRBD1 (6 bases). There are 14 residues in the CDR3. V was shortened by 6 bases and J by 4 bases, with 15 bases between the two germline ends. CDR3 coding DNA: TGTGCCAGCAGAAAACCCATGACAGGCACTGAAGCTTTCTTT. Translating gives CASRKPMTGTEAFF.

This clonotype showed up many times. The CDR3 sequence: CASSPGVMKTQYF. CDR3 DNA sequence: TGTGCCAGCAGTCCCGGGGTTATGAAGACCCAGTACTTC. The chain joins TRBV28 to TRBJ2-5; weak D call: TRBD2 (5 bases). The germline gives CDR1 MDHEN, CDR2 SYDVKM. The CDR3 has 13 residues. With 5 bases removed from V and 6 bases from J, the gap between germline ends came to 13 bases.

Many counts were recorded for this clonotype. The rearrangement links TRBV20-1 to TRBJ1-1, with TRBD1 matching over 7 bases. The CDR3 is 15 residues long. J lost 6 bases, V lost 0 bases, and 10 bases had no gene match. In germline, CDR1 is DFQATT, CDR2 SNEGSKA (reference sequence). CDR3 DNA: TGCAGTGCTAGAGATACCGGACAGGCAAACCCTGAAGCTTTCTTT. Protein: CSARDTGQANPEAFF.